The 21 T cell receptor beta chains below come from one sample, sequenced in a study of Ad26.COV2.S vaccination and SARS-CoV-2 variants. Documented treatment: roughly 19 received Ad26.COV2.S at low or high dose, single or two shots; a few received placebo; per-sample allocation not given. Day 63 after the first injection of vaccine or placebo was the sampling time. The data were produced by immunoSEQ multiplex PCR, yet TCRdb's version contains in-frame clones alone and is incomplete. In the table there are more than 300,000 clones, approximately 80% of which are singletons. Source: peripheral blood, taken in a trial of Ad26.COV2.S vaccine versus placebo. These receptors were collected from a person between 18 and 65 years old who received the Ad26.COV2.S COVID-19 vaccine or a placebo.

The chain carries TRBV18 and TRBJ2-2; D uncertain. The length of the CDR3 is 15 residues. From germline, CDR1 is KGHSH and CDR2 LQKENI. V lost 1 base, J lost 5 bases, and 11 bases lay in between. The CDR3 nucleotides read TGTGCCAGCTCACCACGAATAAGGAGTACCGGGGAGCTGTTTTTT. This translates into CASSPRIRSTGELFF.

This clone was counted a single time. This chain links TRBV5-4 with TRBJ1-4; D is possibly TRBD1 (5 bases). This CDR3 contains 15 residues. The V and J ends lost 3 bases and 5 bases respectively, with 14 bases between them. The germline CDR1 and CDR2 sequences are SGHNT and YYREEE (reference sequence). The CDR3 nucleotides read TGTGCCAGCAGCTCCGCCGGGGGTGGGAATGAAAAACTGTTTTTT. Encoded protein: CASSSAGGGNEKLFF.

The CDR3 here is CASSWERAGERSTF. Written as DNA, the CDR3 is TGTGCCAGCAGTTGGGAGAGAGCGGGGGAGAGGTCCACCTTC. This chain joins TRBV2 and TRBJ1-2, with D tentatively TRBD1 (5 bases). CDR1 is SNHLY, CDR2 FYNNEI, per germline. V was pared by 5 bases and J by 13 bases, with 23 bases between. The CDR3 contains 14 residues. Full variable domain (outside the CDR3, taken from reference TRBV2 and TRBJ1-2): EPEVTQTPSHQVTQMGQEVILRCVPISNHLYFYWYRQILGQKVEFLVSFYNNEISEKSEIFDDQFSVERPDGSNFTLKIRSTKLEDSAMYFCASSWERAGERSTFGSGTRLTVV.

The chain joins TRBV24-1 to TRBJ1-2; D is undetermined. The CDR3 is 14 residues long. V was trimmed by 3 bases and J by 0 bases, leaving 7 bases between them. Germline CDR1 KGHDR, CDR2 SFDVKD. The CDR3 DNA follows: TGTGCCACCAGTGATCCCACAGCTAACTATGGCTACACCTTC. It codes for CATSDPTANYGYTF.

This chain joins TRBV28 and TRBJ1-5; 7 bases fit TRBD1. The CDR3 sequence is 16 residues long. CDR1 MDHEN and CDR2 SYDVKM come from the germline V gene. The V gene end was trimmed by 5 bases and the J gene end by 3 bases; junction bases not matched to a gene: 10. CDR3 in DNA: TGTGCCAGCAGTATAAACCGGGACAGCCCCAATCAGCCCCAGCATTTT. Its protein product is CASSINRDSPNQPQHF.

The chain carries TRBV5-1 and TRBJ2-6; TRBD1 aligns across 7 bases. The length of the CDR3 is 19 residues. J gave up 4 bases and V 3 bases, and 16 bases lay outside the gene matches. The germline gives CDR1 SGHRS, CDR2 YFSETQ. The CDR3 DNA is TGCGCCAGCAGCTCGACAAACAGGGGCGGTCCGTCGGGGGCCAACGTCCTGACTTTC. This gives the protein CASSSTNRGGPSGANVLTF.

The genes are TRBV9 and TRBJ2-2; TRBD2 matches at 8 bases. The germline gives CDR1 SGDLS, CDR2 YYNGEE. CDR3 length: 16 residues. The V gene end was trimmed by 4 bases and the J gene end by 1 base; junction bases not matched to a gene: 6. CDR3 protein: CASSIASGQNTGELFF. The CDR3 bases are TGTGCCAGCAGCATAGCTAGCGGGCAGAACACCGGGGAGCTGTTTTTT. Variable domain in full (rest from reference TRBV9 and TRBJ2-2): DSGVTQTPKHLITATGQRVTLRCSPRSGDLSVYWYQQSLDQGLQFLIQYYNGEERAKGNILERFSAQQFPDLHSELNLSSLELGDSALYFCASSIASGQNTGELFFGEGSRLTVL.

The chain has TRBV7-8 and TRBJ2-5, with D tentatively TRBD1 (6 bases). The germline gives CDR1 SGHVS, CDR2 FQNEAQ. The CDR3 sequence is 15 residues long. The V end lost 1 base, the J end lost 2 bases, and 11 bases lay between the germline ends. The CDR3 protein is CASSLETGKQETQYF. For the CDR3, the DNA is TGTGCCAGCAGCTTAGAGACAGGAAAACAAGAGACCCAGTACTTC.

V gene TRBV2 combines with J gene TRBJ1-2; unclear D gene. Germline lookup yields CDR1 SNHLY and CDR2 FYNNEI. Trimming stripped 1 base from V and 4 bases from J, with 7 bases between. The CDR3 is 13 residues long. For the CDR3, the DNA is TGTGCCAGCAGTGAAGGGCAGATCTATGGCTACACCTTC. Translation: CASSEGQIYGYTF.

This chain joins TRBV3-1 (or the pseudogene TRBV3-2) and TRBJ2-2; no clear D. The germline CDR1 and CDR2 sequences are LGHDT and YNNKEL (reference sequence). This CDR3 spans 12 amino acids. Trimming removed 1 base at V and 8 bases at J, with 5 bases between. DNA for the CDR3: TGTGCCAGCAGCCAAGCTGTGGGGGAGCTGTTTTTT. Translation: CASSQAVGELFF.

This sequence joins TRBV7-9 and TRBJ1-1; no reliable D call. The V gene lost 6 bases and the J gene lost 4 bases, with 9 bases spanning the gap. CDR3 size: 12 residues. Germline CDR1 reads SEHNR; CDR2 reads FQNEAQ (reference sequence). The CDR3 reads CASSRLGTEAFF. The CDR3 coding sequence is TGTGCCAGCAGTCGGTTGGGCACTGAAGCTTTCTTT.

The genes are TRBV5-6 and TRBJ2-1; D remains ambiguous. CDR1 and CDR2 from the germline V gene are SGHDT and YYEEEE. This CDR3 is 14 amino acids long. Trimming stripped 0 bases from V and 4 bases from J, with 8 bases between. The CDR3 nucleotides read TGTGCCAGCAGCTTGGGACACCTATACAATGAGCAGTTCTTC. Translating gives CASSLGHLYNEQFF. The variable domain in full, with the rest retrieved from reference TRBV5-6 and TRBJ2-1, is DAGVTQSPTHLIKTRGQQVTLRCSPKSGHDTVSWYQQALGQGPQFIFQYYEEEERQRGNFPDRFSGHQFPNYSSELNVNALLLGDSALYLCASSLGHLYNEQFFGPGTRLTVL.

This chain links TRBV24-1 with TRBJ2-1; 7 bases are a match to TRBD2. With 5 bases clipped from V and 3 bases from J, the junction kept 9 bases outside the gene matches. The germline gives CDR1 KGHDR, CDR2 SFDVKD. The CDR3 runs 16 residues. As DNA, the CDR3 is TGTGCCACCAGTGGCGGACCGAGCGGGGTCTACAATGAGCAGTTCTTC. Translating gives CATSGGPSGVYNEQFF.

The chain employs TRBV4-1 and TRBJ2-7; 7 bases match TRBD2. Germline-derived CDR1 and CDR2 are MGHRA and YSYEKL. V lost 4 bases to trimming and J lost 3 bases; unmatched junction nucleotides: 9. The CDR3 runs to 15 residues. DNA of the CDR3: TGCGCCAGCAGCCGCCTTGTGGGGGGGATCTACGAGCAGTACTTC. Residues: CASSRLVGGIYEQYF.

V gene TRBV5-4 combines with J gene TRBJ1-2, with D possibly matching TRBD1 (5 bases). CDR1 is SGHNT and CDR2 is YYREEE in the germline V gene (reference sequence). This CDR3 region has 13 residues. V was shortened by 4 bases and J by 3 bases, with 10 bases between the two germline ends. The CDR3 region has the DNA TGTGCCAGCAGCACGGGGGACTACTATGGCTACACCTTC. Translating it yields CASSTGDYYGYTF.

This chain joins TRBV6-5 and TRBJ1-1; a weak D match, TRBD1 (5 bases). This CDR3 spans 14 amino acids. The germline gives CDR1 MNHEY, CDR2 SVGAGI. V gave up 7 bases and J gave up 5 bases, with 17 bases separating them. The CDR3 nucleotides are TGTGCCAGCACCAGCTCAGGGAGGAGTACTGAAGCTTTCTTT. Translated: CASTSSGRSTEAFF.

This chain connects TRBV6-5 to TRBJ2-1, with a possible D match to TRBD1 (6 bases). The V gene lost 7 bases and the J gene lost 0 bases, with 13 bases spanning the gap. The CDR3 spans 15 residues. Looked up from germline, CDR1 is MNHEY and CDR2 is SVGAGI. The CDR3 loop is CASTVQGSSYNEQFF. The CDR3 nucleotides read TGTGCCAGCACCGTGCAGGGGAGCTCCTACAATGAGCAGTTCTTC.

The genes are TRBV6-1 and TRBJ1-6; D is uncertain. CDR1 and CDR2 (germline): MNHNS, SASEGT. The CDR3 is 11 residues long. Trimming removed 3 bases at V and 8 bases at J, with 2 bases between. DNA of the CDR3: TGTGCCAGCAGTGATCATTCACCCCTCCACTTT. Translation: CASSDHSPLHF.

The chain employs TRBV4-1 and TRBJ2-7; TRBD2 agrees at 9 bases. V was clipped by 1 base and J by 5 bases; unmatched bases: 9. The CDR3 spans 16 residues. CDR1 and CDR2 from the germline V gene are MGHRA and YSYEKL. For the CDR3, the DNA is TGCGCCAGCAGCCAAGTGGCGTCTAGCGGGGCCCACGAGCAGTACTTC. Encoded protein: CASSQVASSGAHEQYF.

The rearrangement uses TRBV10-3 and TRBJ1-3; 11 nucleotides align to TRBD1. The CDR3 totals 17 residues. Germline CDR1 ENHRY, CDR2 SYGVKD. V shed 2 bases and J 1 base; nucleotides not matched to a gene: 4. In DNA form, the CDR3 reads TGTGCCATCAGTGAGACCGGACAGGGGGCTTCTGGAAACACCATATATTTT. This codes for CAISETGQGASGNTIYF.

The gene calls are TRBV3-1 (or the pseudogene TRBV3-2) and TRBJ1-2, with D hard to call. In germline, CDR1 is LGHDT, CDR2 YNNKEL (reference sequence). The CDR3 is 17 amino acids. Trimming removed 4 bases at V and 3 bases at J, with 21 bases between. The CDR3 DNA is TGTGCCAGCAGCCCAGTCGCCTCGCAGGTAAAAGACTATGGCTACACCTTC. It is translated as CASSPVASQVKDYGYTF.